Listed below are T cell receptor beta chains from one sample, sequenced in a study of OX40 agonist ivuxolimab in advanced cancers. This table comes from immunoSEQ multiplex PCR, and its TCRdb copy is limited to in-frame clones, with some not included. Of some 60,000 clones in the sample, around 90% are singletons; the top ten hold under 20%. This specimen consisted of CD4+ or CD8+ T cells sorted from blood, obtained in a trial of the OX40 agonist ivuxolimab. Receptors originate from an adult with an advanced solid tumor such as melanoma, head and neck, liver or kidney cancer. CDR3s include the opening cysteine and the closing phenylalanine or tryptophan. A D gene is named only where the DNA matches it firmly. The listing skips clone size in some rows; elsewhere it reads once, few, many or a size class.

d_gene,v_gene,abundance,j_gene,CDR3nt,CDR3aa
-,TRBV2,-,TRBJ2-1,TGTGCCAGCGCGTGGGGGGGCAGTCGCAATGAGCAGTTCTTC,CASAWGGSRNEQFF
TRBD1,TRBV10-3,once,TRBJ1-2,TGTGCCATCAGGGACAGGGGAGCGAGTGGCTACACCTTC,CAIRDRGASGYTF
-,TRBV5-3,-,TRBJ1-2,TGTGCCAGCAGCCGGACGGAGGGGGGATATGGCTACACCTTC,CASSRTEGGYGYTF
-,TRBV5-1,-,TRBJ2-5,TGCGCCAGCAGCGAGGGGAGCCCTGAAGGGGAGACCCAGTACTTC,CASSEGSPEGETQYF
-,TRBV13,-,TRBJ2-7,TGTGCCAGCAGCGGAACCGGGACGTCCGGCTACGAGCAGTACTTC,CASSGTGTSGYEQYF
-,TRBV4-1,-,TRBJ2-4,TGTGCCAGCAGCCAACGCGGGGTCCACCCTGAGTACTTC,CASSQRGVHPEYF
TRBD2,TRBV19,-,TRBJ2-7,TGTGCCAGTAGTCGCGGGACTAGCGGCTACGAGCAGTACTTC,CASSRGTSGYEQYF
-,TRBV15,-,TRBJ2-3,TGTGCCACCAGCATCTCTAGACTAGATACGCAGTATTTT,CATSISRLDTQYF
-,TRBV10-3,-,TRBJ1-5,TGTGCCATCAGCCTGGACAGTTATCAGCCCCAGCATTTT,CAISLDSYQPQHF
TRBD2,TRBV6-1,-,TRBJ2-7,TGTGCGGTGGTAGCGGGCTACGAGCAGTACTTC,CAVVAGYEQYF
TRBD2,TRBV6-5,-,TRBJ2-3,TGTGCCAGCAGTCCCCCCGGGCGGGAGGCAGATACGCAGTATTTT,CASSPPGREADTQYF
TRBD2,TRBV2,few,TRBJ2-7,TGTGCCGGCAAGCGGGAGTACGAGCAGTACTTC,CAGKREYEQYF
-,TRBV28,-,TRBJ1-2,TGTGCCAGCAGTTTACCCTCTGCAGGGTATAACTATGGCTACACCTTC,CASSLPSAGYNYGYTF
TRBD1,TRBV28,few,TRBJ2-7,TGTGCCAGCAGTCCCAGAATGGGACAGGGGAGCTCCTACGAGCAGTACTTC,CASSPRMGQGSSYEQYF
TRBD1,TRBV5-4,-,TRBJ1-2,TGTGCCAGCAGCCTAACCGGGACAGGGGATTATGGCTACACCTTC,CASSLTGTGDYGYTF
TRBD2,TRBV27,-,TRBJ2-1,TGTGCCAGCAGGTCACTAGCGGGAGGGCTGGGGAATGAGCAGTTCTTC,CASRSLAGGLGNEQFF
-,TRBV6-1,-,TRBJ2-3,TGTGCCAGCAGTGTCCACTACGATACGCAGTATTTT,CASSVHYDTQYF
-,TRBV11-2,-,TRBJ2-5,TGTGCCAGCAGCTTAGACTTGGAGGAGACCCAGTACTTC,CASSLDLEETQYF
-,TRBV18,-,TRBJ1-1,TGTGCCAGCTCACGGACTGACCTCCTAGAAGCTTTCTTT,CASSRTDLLEAFF
TRBD1,TRBV10-3,-,TRBJ2-2,TGTGCCATCAGTGTAGGGACAGGGGGCACCGGGGAGCTGTTTTTT,CAISVGTGGTGELFF
-,TRBV5-1,-,TRBJ1-1,TGCGCCAGCAGCTTGAATCGGAGAGAGAACACTGAAGCTTTCTTT,CASSLNRRENTEAFF
TRBD2,TRBV5-6,-,TRBJ2-3,TGTGCCAGCAGCTTCCTTAGCGGGGGCACAGATACGCAGTATTTT,CASSFLSGGTDTQYF